The rows below give T cell receptor beta chains drawn from one sample of a study of shared T cell receptors in the human thymus. Generated by immunoSEQ multiplex PCR, the TCRdb table keeps only in-frame clones and is missing some. The sample lists some 720,000 clones, more than 75% occurring once. The sample also formed part of further work on human thymus T cells.

Sequenced input: thymocytes. These receptors came from a boy in the first two years of life with a congenital heart defect. CDR3s include the opening cysteine and the closing phenylalanine or tryptophan. The order of the fields is J gene, V gene, D gene, clone size, CDR3 DNA, CDR3 protein. A D gene is named only where the DNA matches it firmly. Clone sizes are given selectively: once, few, many, or a class where the clone is expanded.

>TRBJ2-3|TRBV9|-|-
TGTGCCAGCAGCGTAGCGGGAGTAACAGATACGCAGTATTTT
CASSVAGVTDTQYF
>TRBJ2-1|TRBV4-3|-|-
TGCGCCAGCAGCCTCCAGAATCGGAGTGAGCAGTTCTTC
CASSLQNRSEQFF
>TRBJ2-5|TRBV4-2|TRBD2|-
TGTGCCAGCAGCCAGACTAGCGGACCCCAAGAGACCCAGTACTTC
CASSQTSGPQETQYF
>TRBJ2-1|TRBV10-3|TRBD2|-
TGTGCCATCAGGGCTAGCGGGAGGAACAATGAGCAGTTCTTC
CAIRASGRNNEQFF
>TRBJ2-7|TRBV5-6|TRBD2|-
TGTGCCAGCAGCTTGGTGGGAGGGGAAACTTCCTACGAGCAGTACTTC
CASSLVGGETSYEQYF
>TRBJ2-1|TRBV15|TRBD1|once
TGTGCCACCAGCAGAGATCGGGGACAGGAGACTCCCGGCGAGCAGTTCTTC
CATSRDRGQETPGEQFF
>TRBJ1-4|TRBV7-9|TRBD1|-
TGTGCCAGCAGCTCCGACAGGGAGGCTAATGAAAAACTGTTTTTT
CASSSDREANEKLFF
>TRBJ2-1|TRBV19|TRBD1|once
TGTGCCAGTAGTATAGGAGGGGGCAGAAGCTACAATGAGCAGTTCTTC
CASSIGGGRSYNEQFF
>TRBJ1-1|TRBV6-4|-|-
TGTGCCAGCAGCCTAAACGGGGGCGGGAGTGCTTTTAACACTGAAGCTTTCTTT
CASSLNGGGSAFNTEAFF
>TRBJ2-7|TRBV29-1|-|-
TGCAGCGTTGAAAACCCGGGACTCGAATTCGAGCAGTACTTC
CSVENPGLEFEQYF
>TRBJ2-7|TRBV5-6|-|-
TGTGCCAGCAGTCACCATAACCACTCCACCTACGAGCAGTACTTC
CASSHHNHSTYEQYF
>TRBJ2-1|TRBV5-1|TRBD1|few
TGCGCCAGCAGCTCAACGACAGGGCTCCACTCCTTGGATGAGCAGTTCTTC
CASSSTTGLHSLDEQFF
>TRBJ1-4|TRBV30|TRBD1|-
TGTGCCTGGGCCCGGGTGGCAGGGGGTAATGAAAAACTGTTTTTT
CAWARVAGGNEKLFF
>TRBJ2-4|TRBV19|-|-
TGTGCCAGTAGTATAGAGGAGGGAGCCAAAAACATTCAGTACTTC
CASSIEEGAKNIQYF
>TRBJ2-1|TRBV2|TRBD2|-
TGTGCCAGCAGTGGGTCCCTAGCGGGAGAATTTGTGGGAAATGAGCAGTTCTTC
CASSGSLAGEFVGNEQFF
>TRBJ2-5|TRBV18|-|-
TGTGCCAGCTCAACCCTCGAGGGTGAGACCCAGTACTTC
CASSTLEGETQYF
>TRBJ1-1|TRBV9|TRBD1|-
TGTGCCAGCAGCGTATCACAGGGGGGCACTGAAGCTTTCTTT
CASSVSQGGTEAFF
>TRBJ1-1|TRBV5-1|-|-
TGCGCCAGCAGCCAATGGGCGGGGAACACTGAAGCTTTCTTT
CASSQWAGNTEAFF
>TRBJ2-1|TRBV30|TRBD2|-
TGTGCCTGGAGTGCGAGTAGCGGGGGGAATGAGCAGTTCTTC
CAWSASSGGNEQFF
>TRBJ1-2|TRBV7-2|-|-
TGTGCCAGCAGCTTTTACTCGACAGGAGACTATGGCTACACCTTC
CASSFYSTGDYGYTF
>TRBJ1-5|TRBV15|-|once
TGTGCCACCAGCAGAGAACCCGACAGGCCCAATCAGCCCCAGCATTTT
CATSREPDRPNQPQHF
>TRBJ2-5|TRBV4-3|-|-
TGCGCCAGCAGCCAAGATCTGGAGGGGAGAGTATATAGAGAGACCCAGTACTTC
CASSQDLEGRVYRETQYF
>TRBJ2-1|TRBV11-2|TRBD1|-
TGTGCCAGCAGCTCGGCAGGACCCGGACAGGGCTCCTACAATGAGCAGTTCTTC
CASSSAGPGQGSYNEQFF
>TRBJ1-4|TRBV7-2|-|-
TGTGCCAGCAGCCAAGCACAAAAACTGTTTTTT
CASSQAQKLFF
>TRBJ2-1|TRBV6-4|TRBD1|-
TGTGCCAGCAGTGGCACCGGACAGGGGGCCTACAATGAGCAGTTCTTC
CASSGTGQGAYNEQFF
>TRBJ2-2|TRBV18|-|few
TGTGCCAGCTCACCTCGTCCGGACAGAGGTGGGGAGCTGTTTTTT
CASSPRPDRGGELFF
>TRBJ1-1|TRBV25-1|-|-
TGTGCCAGCAGTGGGGTGCGGGACGTAGGAAACACTGAAGCTTTCTTT
CASSGVRDVGNTEAFF
>TRBJ2-3|TRBV5-4|TRBD2|-
TGTGCCAGCAGCTGTAGACTAGCGGGAGGGACAGATACGCAGTATTTT
CASSCRLAGGTDTQYF
>TRBJ1-2|TRBV19|TRBD1|-
TGTGCCAGTAGGACCTACGGGACAGGGCTAGATGGCTACACCTTC
CASRTYGTGLDGYTF
>TRBJ1-5|TRBV28|TRBD1|-
TGTGCCAGCAGTTCGCCCGGGACAGGGTGGACGCCGAATAGCAATCAGCCCCAGCATTTT
CASSSPGTGWTPNSNQPQHF
>TRBJ2-1|TRBV6-4|TRBD2|-
TGTGCCAGCAGTAGACTAGCGGGTTGGGGTAATTCCTACAATGAGCAGTTCTTC
CASSRLAGWGNSYNEQFF
>TRBJ2-2|TRBV10-3|TRBD1|once
TGTGCCATCACCGGGACAGGGTACCCCGGGGAGCTGTTTTTT
CAITGTGYPGELFF
>TRBJ2-6|TRBV19|TRBD2|-
TGTGCCGGCGGGGGGACCGATTACTCTGGGGCCAACGTCCTGACTTTC
CAGGGTDYSGANVLTF
>TRBJ2-1|TRBV15|TRBD1|few
TGTGCCACCAGCAGGACTAAATTAGCGACAGGGAACCCTTTCGGCTCCTACAATGAGCAGTTCTTC
CATSRTKLATGNPFGSYNEQFF
>TRBJ2-3|TRBV6-5|-|-
TGTGCCAGCAGTCCCCCCGGGGTACCGCAGTATTTT
CASSPPGVPQYF
>TRBJ2-2|TRBV27|-|-
TGTGCCAGCAGTCCCCCCCTAGGCGGGCAACCCACCGGGGAGCTGTTTTTT
CASSPPLGGQPTGELFF
>TRBJ1-4|TRBV6-6|-|-
TGTGCCAGCAAACGGGACACCCTAGCAACTAATGAAAAACTGTTTTTT
CASKRDTLATNEKLFF
>TRBJ1-1|TRBV10-2|-|-
TGCGCCAGCAGCGGGCCGGGAAGGGACACTGAAGCTTTCTTT
CASSGPGRDTEAFF
>TRBJ2-7|TRBV4-1|TRBD1|once
TGCGCCAGCAGCCAAGAGGACAGGGGGCACTACGAGCAGTACTTC
CASSQEDRGHYEQYF
>TRBJ2-3|TRBV11-2|-|-
TGTGCCAGGTTAGCACCCTGTAGGACAGATACGCAGTATTTT
CARLAPCRTDTQYF
>TRBJ1-5|TRBV10-3|-|-
TGTGCCATCAGTGCGTGGGGGGATCAGCCCCAGCATTTT
CAISAWGDQPQHF
>TRBJ2-1|TRBV27|-|-
TGTGCCAGCAGTTTAGTCCTCCAGGGTTTCTCCCCCGGTGAGCAGTTCTTC
CASSLVLQGFSPGEQFF
>TRBJ2-3|TRBV5-1|TRBD2|once
TGCGCCAGCATCCTGGGAGGACTAGCGGAAGATACGCAGTATTTT
CASILGGLAEDTQYF
>TRBJ2-7|TRBV30|TRBD1|-
TGTGCCTGGGGTGAGGTCGTCCAAGGGGGCCGGTCCTACGAGCAGTACTTC
CAWGEVVQGGRSYEQYF
>TRBJ2-1|TRBV10-3|-|-
TGTGCCATCAGTGGGCGAGGCAGGGGAAGCTCCTACAATGAGCAGTTCTTC
CAISGRGRGSSYNEQFF
>TRBJ2-7|TRBV5-6|TRBD2|-
TGTGCCAGCAGCGGGGGGGGAGGGTCAGACGAGCAGTACTTC
CASSGGGGSDEQYF
>TRBJ2-7|TRBV4-3|TRBD1|-
TGCGCCAGCAGCTACTCTACGGGACAGGGGAGCTCCTACGAGCAGTACTTC
CASSYSTGQGSSYEQYF
>TRBJ2-1|TRBV4-1|TRBD1|-
TGCGCCAGCAGCGCAGACAGGGGGAATGAGCAGTTCTTC
CASSADRGNEQFF
>TRBJ2-3|TRBV4-2|-|-
TGTGCCAGCAGCCAAGAGGTAGCGACCGACACAGATACGCAGTATTTT
CASSQEVATDTDTQYF
>TRBJ1-4|TRBV5-6|-|-
TGTGCCGGCAGCGACAAGACAGGCTCAGAGGAAAAACTGTTTTTT
CAGSDKTGSEEKLFF
>TRBJ2-7|TRBV10-3|TRBD1|-
TGTGCCATCAGTGAGGCGGCGACAGGGGGGACCTACGAGCAGTACTTC
CAISEAATGGTYEQYF
>TRBJ1-2|TRBV28|TRBD1|-
TGTGCCAGCAGTCCCCTCTCCGTAGGGGGCCAGGACTATGGCTACACCTTC
CASSPLSVGGQDYGYTF
>TRBJ2-3|TRBV27|TRBD2|-
TGTGCCAGCAGTTTAGCCGCGGCGGGAGCAGATACGCAGTATTTT
CASSLAAAGADTQYF